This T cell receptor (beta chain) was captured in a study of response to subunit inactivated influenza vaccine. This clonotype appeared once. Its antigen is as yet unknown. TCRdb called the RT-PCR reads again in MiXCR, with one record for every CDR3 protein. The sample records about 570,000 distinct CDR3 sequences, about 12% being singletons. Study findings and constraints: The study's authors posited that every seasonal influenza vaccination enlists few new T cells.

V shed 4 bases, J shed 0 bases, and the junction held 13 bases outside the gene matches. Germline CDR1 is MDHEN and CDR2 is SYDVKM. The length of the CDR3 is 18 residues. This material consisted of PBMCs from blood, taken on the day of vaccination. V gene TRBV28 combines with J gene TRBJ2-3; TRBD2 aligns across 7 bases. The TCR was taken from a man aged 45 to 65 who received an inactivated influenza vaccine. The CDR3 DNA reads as TGTGCCAGCAGTTCCTATGCCGCGGGGGAGGGCAGCACAGATACGCAGTATTTT. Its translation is CASSSYAAGEGSTDTQYF.